This is a list of T cell receptor beta chains from one sample in a study of blood T cell repertoires in COVID-19. Only in-frame clones appear in the TCRdb table, and some are missing; sequencing was by immunoSEQ multiplex PCR. Of 150,000 to 180,000 clones listed, approximately 85% are singletons. Sequencing was performed on peripheral blood. Receptors originate from a man in his sixties with COVID-19, enrolled during active disease. CDR3s include the opening cysteine and the closing phenylalanine or tryptophan. The D gene is left open where the match is weak. Size values are once, few and many counts, or a class for expanded clones, and some rows have none.

-	-	16	TRBV28	TRBJ1-5	CASSLGGAPSNQPQHF	TGTGCCAGCAGTTTGGGTGGGGCACCCAGCAATCAGCCCCAGCATTTT
-	-	12	TRBV6-1	TRBJ1-2	CASSYSPHGYTF	TGTGCCAGCAGTTATTCCCCCCATGGCTACACCTTC
-	-	17	TRBV18	TRBJ2-3	CASSPTGAGAAQGTQYF	TGTGCCAGCTCACCAACCGGGGCGGGGGCGGCCCAGGGGACGCAGTATTTT
-	-	18	TRBV5-6	TRBJ1-3	CASSSYSATGLAGNTIYF	TGTGCCAGCAGCTCTTACTCAGCTACAGGGCTTGCGGGAAACACCATATATTTT
-	once	13	TRBV19	TRBJ1-1	CASSSGDGLRAFF	TGTGCCAGTAGTAGCGGGGACGGTCTGAGAGCTTTCTTT
-	-	14	TRBV4-2	TRBJ1-2	CASSQGESTGGYTF	TGTGCCAGCAGCCAGGGCGAGTCGACGGGAGGCTACACCTTC
TRBD1	-	13	TRBV6-5	TRBJ1-2	CASSQTGNYGYTF	TGTGCCAGCAGTCAGACAGGGAACTATGGCTACACCTTC
-	-	13	TRBV2	TRBJ2-5	CASSRDWAETQYF	TGTGCCAGCAGTAGGGACTGGGCGGAGACCCAGTACTTC
-	-	15	TRBV28	TRBJ2-7	CASSFQQASGGEQYF	TGTGCCAGCAGTTTCCAACAGGCATCCGGAGGGGAGCAGTACTTC
TRBD2	-	16	TRBV9	TRBJ2-1	CASSLLAGGVRNEQFF	TGTGCCAGCAGCTTGTTAGCGGGAGGGGTTCGGAATGAGCAGTTCTTC
-	-	16	TRBV5-1	TRBJ2-3	CASSLGEPKPTDTQYF	TGCGCCAGCAGCTTGGGGGAGCCGAAACCCACAGATACGCAGTATTTT
-	-	15	TRBV5-1	TRBJ1-4	CASRKNGMVNEKLFF	TGCGCCAGCAGGAAAAACGGGATGGTAAATGAAAAACTGTTTTTT
-	-	14	TRBV6-5	TRBJ1-2	CASSSEQGNYGYTF	TGTGCCAGCAGTTCAGAGCAGGGTAACTATGGCTACACCTTC
TRBD2	-	13	TRBV11-2	TRBJ2-5	CASSAGGPETQYF	TGTGCCAGCAGCGCGGGGGGGCCTGAGACCCAGTACTTC
-	-	15	TRBV24-1	TRBJ1-5	CATGNGGGDNQPQHF	TGTGCCACCGGTAATGGAGGAGGGGACAATCAGCCCCAGCATTTT
TRBD1	-	16	TRBV18	TRBJ1-4	CASSQDSGQTNEKLFF	TGTGCCAGCTCACAGGACTCGGGACAGACTAATGAAAAACTGTTTTTT
TRBD1	-	12	TRBV7-2	TRBJ2-7	CASSFRGYEQYF	TGTGCCAGCAGCTTCAGGGGGTACGAGCAGTACTTC
-	-	17	TRBV24-1	TRBJ1-2	CATSDGTGGAYNYGYTF	TGTGCCACCAGTGATGGGACTGGTGGGGCCTATAACTATGGCTACACCTTC
TRBD2	-	16	TRBV12-5	TRBJ2-5	CASGLVTVAGRETQYF	TGTGCTAGTGGTTTGGTTACCGTAGCGGGACGAGAGACCCAGTACTTC
-	-	13	TRBV29-1	TRBJ2-7	CSIEEDTGYEQYF	TGCAGCATTGAAGAGGACACGGGTTACGAGCAGTACTTC
-	-	14	TRBV6-6	TRBJ1-5	CASSYPEGGQPQHF	TGTGCCAGCAGTTATCCGGAGGGAGGCCAGCCCCAGCATTTT
-	-	15	TRBV7-2	TRBJ1-2	CASSLDLGSPYGYTF	TGTGCCAGCAGCTTAGATCTGGGCAGCCCCTATGGCTACACCTTC
-	-	14	TRBV7-9	TRBJ2-1	CASSLGAGEFEQFF	TGTGCCAGCAGCTTGGGGGCGGGAGAGTTTGAGCAGTTCTTC
-	-	14	TRBV9	TRBJ2-5	CASWGPSLAETQYF	TGTGCCAGCTGGGGGCCTAGTTTGGCAGAGACCCAGTACTTC